This entry lists 14 T cell receptor beta chains sequenced from one sample in a study of shared clonotypes between healthy human individuals. Clones were sequenced by immunoSEQ multiplex PCR, and TCRdb holds only the in-frame ones, with some missing. The data show 780,000 or so clones, with just under 75% seen just once and more than 1.5% held by the top ten. What was sequenced was memory CD4+ T cells sorted from blood. Subset noted: CD45RA-negative fraction. These receptor sequences come from a woman aged 25 to 45 in good health.

The chain carries TRBV18 and TRBJ2-7; 9 bases line up with TRBD1. V was clipped by 4 bases and J by 3 bases; unmatched bases: 4. Germline V gene sequence: CDR1 KGHSH, CDR2 LQKENI. The CDR3 sequence is 14 residues long. The DNA of the CDR3 is TGTGCCAGCTCACATGTGACAGGGGGCTACGAGCAGTACTTC. This encodes CASSHVTGGYEQYF.

The chain joins TRBV11-2 to TRBJ2-1, with a weak D call TRBD2 (5 bases). The V and J ends lost 2 bases and 3 bases respectively, with 11 bases between them. Germline V lookup: CDR1 SGHAT, CDR2 FQNNGV. This CDR3 comprises 15 residues. The CDR3, as DNA: TGTGCCAGCAGCTTAATCAGCGGCCACTACAATGAGCAGTTCTTC. Translating it yields CASSLISGHYNEQFF.

The chain combines TRBV15 with TRBJ2-5; TRBD1 is a possible D gene (6 bases). CDR1 is LNHNV and CDR2 is YYDKDF in the germline V gene (reference sequence). There are 17 residues in the CDR3. V lost 0 bases, J lost 4 bases, and 18 bases lay in between. The CDR3 DNA sequence: TGTGCCACCAGCAGAGAATTTAGGCTGGGGGCTCGAGAGACCCAGTACTTC. This translates into CATSREFRLGARETQYF.

In regard to this clone: Other DNA sequences in this sample translate to the same CDR3. This rearrangement joins TRBV7-9 to TRBJ2-5; D not certain. The CDR3 sequence is 14 residues long. Germline values: CDR1 SEHNR, CDR2 FQNEAQ (reference sequence). Deletions cut 3 bases from V and 0 bases from J, with 8 bases between. The CDR3 here is CASSLNGYQETQYF. The CDR3, as DNA: TGTGCCAGCAGCTTGAACGGGTACCAAGAGACCCAGTACTTC.

This chain uses TRBV11-2 with TRBJ2-1; D perhaps matches TRBD2 (5 bases). Germline V gene lookup returns CDR1 SGHAT and CDR2 FQNNGV. CDR3 size: 16 residues. Deletions cut 1 base from V and 0 bases from J, with 10 bases between. CDR3 in amino acids: CASSLVGSRSYNEQFF. The CDR3 DNA reads as TGTGCCAGCAGCTTAGTTGGGAGCCGCTCCTACAATGAGCAGTTCTTC.

In its sample, this clone was seen a few times. The genes are TRBV28 and TRBJ1-5, with a possible D match to TRBD1 (6 bases). The V gene's germline CDR1 is MDHEN and CDR2 SYDVKM. The CDR3 covers 16 residues. Trimming removed 8 bases at V and 0 bases at J, with 17 bases between. CDR3 DNA: TGTGCCAGCTCCTCTGGGGGCACCAATAGCAATCAGCCCCAGCATTTT. Translating it yields CASSSGGTNSNQPQHF.

This clone was recorded many times. V is TRBV28 and J is TRBJ2-3; TRBD2 matches 13 bases. V shed 7 bases and J 3 bases; nucleotides not matched to a gene: 13. CDR3 length: 18 amino acids. Germline CDR1 and CDR2: MDHEN and SYDVKM. In DNA, the CDR3 is TGTGCCAGCAATCTCCGCCTTGGGACTAGCGGGAAGACAGATACGCAGTATTTT. Its protein is CASNLRLGTSGKTDTQYF.

The chain employs TRBV7-8 and TRBJ2-5; D might be TRBD1 (5 bases). CDR1 SGHVS and CDR2 FQNEAQ come from the germline V gene. The CDR3 covers 14 residues. The ends were cut back, 5 bases at V and 4 bases at J, with 14 bases in the middle. The CDR3 protein is CASSTQGSIETQYF. Written as DNA, the CDR3 is TGTGCCAGCAGCACGCAGGGTAGCATAGAGACCCAGTACTTC.

The CDR3 nucleotides read TGTGCCAGCAGCTTGGGAGGGATCCCCTACGAGCAGTACTTC. Its translation: CASSLGGIPYEQYF. The gene calls are TRBV5-4 and TRBJ2-7, with a weak D call TRBD2 (5 bases). Germline V gives CDR1 SGHNT, CDR2 YYREEE (reference sequence). Trimming cost V 0 bases and J 2 bases, with 9 bases left between them. The CDR3 length is 14 residues.

The chain links TRBV28 to TRBJ2-6, with D possibly matching TRBD1 (6 bases). V lost 6 bases to trimming and J lost 3 bases, with 12 bases between them. The CDR3 is made up of 15 amino acids. Germline CDR1 is MDHEN and CDR2 is SYDVKM. Here the CDR3 DNA reads TGTGCCAGCAGGGTGCAGGGGTTTGGGGCCAACGTCCTGACTTTC. Encoded protein: CASRVQGFGANVLTF.

On this clone itself: Other DNA sequences in this sample translate to the same CDR3. V and J are TRBV28 and TRBJ2-7; D is perhaps TRBD1 or TRBD2 (5 bases each). V lost 6 bases to trimming and J lost 2 bases, with 8 bases between them. The CDR3 has 12 amino acids. Germline V gene lookup returns CDR1 MDHEN and CDR2 SYDVKM. The CDR3 DNA follows: TGTGCCAGCAGGACGGGGCCCTACGAGCAGTACTTC. Translating it yields CASRTGPYEQYF.

The chain joins TRBV28 to TRBJ2-1, with 8 nucleotides matching TRBD2. V gave up 8 bases and J gave up 9 bases; unmatched junction bases: 18. Germline V gives CDR1 MDHEN, CDR2 SYDVKM. The length of the CDR3 is 16 residues. CDR3 sequence (DNA): TGTGCCAGCGGCGGAGCGGGAGAGGTGGGGTCCGGTGAGCAGTTCTTC. This codes for CASGGAGEVGSGEQFF.

This chain links TRBV7-9 with TRBJ2-5; tentatively, D is TRBD1 (7 bases). V was cut by 5 bases and J by 5 bases, with 18 bases left in between. The CDR3 length is 15 residues. Germline loops: CDR1 SEHNR, CDR2 FQNEAQ (reference sequence). CDR3 sequence (DNA): TGTGCCAGCAGCCTCAGTCCGGCAGGGGGGGAGACCCAGTACTTC. It codes for CASSLSPAGGETQYF.

The chain has TRBV7-9 and TRBJ1-5; D is uncertain. V dropped 5 bases and J dropped 0 bases, with 8 bases sitting between them. Germline CDR1 SEHNR, CDR2 FQNEAQ (reference sequence). CDR3 size: 14 residues. The DNA of the CDR3 is TGTGCCAGCAGCGAGGATACTAGCAATCAGCCCCAGCATTTT. Encoded protein: CASSEDTSNQPQHF.